The 11 T cell receptor beta chains below were found in one sample sequenced in a study of beta chain features in type 1 diabetes. The antigens for these receptors are not known. Overall study results and limits: Researchers report that Type 1 diabetes patients had moderately but significantly shorter TCRB CDR3s across all four CD4+ subsets.

The whole isolated RNA underwent reverse transcription, so sequencing captured expressed TCRB transcripts. Profiling relied on immunoSEQ multiplex PCR, and the TCRdb table lists in-frame clones only, not all of them. The table includes around 260,000 clones, around 22% detected once. Source material: naive CD4+ T cells from blood. Receptors were obtained from a woman between 25 and 40 years old with type 1 diabetes.

CDR3 nucleotide sequence: TGTGCCGGTGGATTCAGGTCGGAGACCCAGTACTTC. Protein sequence: CAGGFRSETQYF. The chain recombines TRBV7-8 with TRBJ2-5; D is unclear. The V gene's germline CDR1 is SGHVS and CDR2 FQNEAQ. The CDR3 has 12 amino acids. Trimming removed 11 bases at V and 5 bases at J, with 15 bases between.

The chain carries TRBV9 and TRBJ2-6, with D perhaps TRBD1 (5 bases). Trimming pared 0 bases from V and 0 bases from J, leaving 13 bases between. Germline assignment: CDR1 SGDLS and CDR2 YYNGEE. This CDR3 contains 18 residues. CDR3 sequence (DNA): TGTGCCAGCAGCGTAGGTTCCAGGCAGGGCTCTGGGGCCAACGTCCTGACTTTC. Its protein product is CASSVGSRQGSGANVLTF.

This clone has more than one count but fewer than ten. This chain links TRBV5-4 with TRBJ2-1; the match to TRBD2 covers 12 bases. The CDR3 is 14 amino acids. CDR1 and CDR2 from the germline V gene are SGHNT and YYREEE (reference sequence). The V gene end was trimmed by 4 bases and the J gene end by 8 bases; junction bases not matched to a gene: 4. CDR3 sequence (DNA): TGTGCCAGCAGCGCGACTAGCGGGAGCTATGAGCAGTTCTTC. This codes for CASSATSGSYEQFF.

This clone turned up a few times. The chain uses TRBV29-1 and TRBJ2-7; 12 bases are shared with TRBD2. Germline V lookup: CDR1 SQVTM, CDR2 ANQGSEA. The V and J ends lost 4 bases and 6 bases, in that order; junction bases with no gene match: 13. The CDR3 runs 16 residues. This CDR3 is CSVGDRWTSGNSEQYF. CDR3 sequence (DNA): TGCAGCGTTGGCGACCGATGGACTAGCGGGAATAGCGAGCAGTACTTC.

This chain links TRBV27 with TRBJ1-5; no reliable D call. With 6 bases removed from V and 3 bases from J, the gap between germline ends came to 6 bases. The germline V gene has CDR1 MNHEY and CDR2 SMNVEV (reference sequence). This CDR3 is built from 12 residues. The CDR3 DNA sequence: TGTGCCAGCAGCAGGAACAATCAGCCCCAGCATTTT. Amino acid sequence: CASSRNNQPQHF.

The V call is TRBV18, the J call TRBJ2-1; tentative D call: TRBD2 (6 bases). The CDR3 totals 16 residues. Germline CDR1 and CDR2: KGHSH and LQKENI. Trimming took 0 bases from V and 5 from J, leaving 14 bases between them. The CDR3 loop is CASSPPSGREDNEQFF. DNA for the CDR3: TGTGCCAGCTCACCACCGTCCGGGAGAGAGGACAATGAGCAGTTCTTC.

The chain joins TRBV25-1 to TRBJ2-7, with D tentatively TRBD1 (6 bases). Trimming shortened V by 3 bases and J by 5 bases, and 14 bases separated the two germline ends. CDR1 MGHDK and CDR2 SYGVNS come from the germline V gene. The CDR3 runs to 14 residues. CDR3 protein: CASSDVGARNEQYF. The CDR3 DNA follows: TGTGCCAGCAGTGATGTGGGGGCGCGGAACGAGCAGTACTTC.

The chain carries TRBV9 and TRBJ2-5; D not certain. CDR3 length equals 13 residues. Germline V gene lookup returns CDR1 SGDLS and CDR2 YYNGEE. The V end was cut by 5 bases, the J end by 3 bases, with 11 bases between. The CDR3 is CASSRALEETQYF. Written as DNA, the CDR3 is TGTGCCAGCAGTCGAGCCCTAGAAGAGACCCAGTACTTC.

The chain joins TRBV19 to TRBJ1-2; D is possibly TRBD1 (5 bases). The length of the CDR3 is 14 residues. V dropped 4 bases and J dropped 8 bases, with 17 bases sitting between them. The germline CDR1 and CDR2 sequences are LNHDA and SQIVND (reference sequence). In DNA form, the CDR3 reads TGTGCCAGTAGTACCGGGACTCCCCTCCAGGGCTACACCTTC. Translating gives CASSTGTPLQGYTF.

This clone was detected only a few times. This chain joins TRBV10-3 and TRBJ2-5; no clear D. Germline CDR1 ENHRY, CDR2 SYGVKD. The CDR3 extends over 14 amino acids. V gave up 6 bases and J gave up 2 bases, with 13 bases separating them. The chain's CDR3 is CAIRAGPAQETQYF. The DNA for the CDR3 is TGTGCCATCAGGGCAGGCCCGGCGCAAGAGACCCAGTACTTC.

The CDR3 DNA reads TGTGCCAGCAGTTTTGGAACAGGGTATGGCTACACCTTC. Translating it yields CASSFGTGYGYTF. The chain uses TRBV28 and TRBJ1-2, with D possibly TRBD1 on 6 matching bases. CDR1 is MDHEN and CDR2 is SYDVKM in the germline V gene. Trimming left V 3 bases short and J 5 bases short, with 10 bases between. This CDR3 is built from 13 residues.